The entry that follows covers one T cell receptor (beta chain) sequence. These data belong to a study of T cell changes during pregnancy in multiple sclerosis. The assay was immunoSEQ multiplex PCR, and TCRdb's table has in-frame clones only and misses some. The table shows 84,000 or so clones, with 94% occurring only once. V lost 3 bases to trimming and J lost 3 bases; unmatched junction nucleotides: 2. The CDR3 covers 16 residues. CDR1 and CDR2 from the germline V gene are PRHDT and FYEKMQ (reference sequence). The rearrangement uses TRBV13 and TRBJ2-2, with TRBD2 matching over 12 bases. The sequence was obtained from a female donor with multiple sclerosis, enrolled in a pregnancy study. The starting material was peripheral blood, obtained in the third trimester of pregnancy. CDR3 bases: TGTGCCAGCAGCTTGAGGACTAGCGGGGACACCGGGGAGCTGTTTTTT. Translation: CASSLRTSGDTGELFF.